Given below is one T cell receptor beta chain in context. Its antigen is unknown. This record belongs to a study of cytomegalovirus exposure and HLA in healthy donors. Trimming removed 2 bases from V and 8 bases from J; junction bases left unmatched: 4. Germline lookup yields CDR1 LNHNV and CDR2 YYDKDF (reference sequence). There are 14 residues in the CDR3. Study conclusions and caveats: In a later analysis, TCR association rates varied by HLA locus: DRB1 most, HLA-C fewest. According to an earlier analysis, most TCR beta V segments yielded productive rearrangements about 87% or about 30% of the time.

Primers included in the PCR were 60 Vbeta and 13 Jbeta primers. Assay used: immunoSEQ multiplex PCR; TCRdb lists only in-frame clones, some missing. Of approximately 130,000 clones in the sample, 60% to 85% were seen once. The sample taken for sequencing was PBMCs. This chain connects TRBV15 to TRBJ1-4; 8 positions match TRBD1. This TCR was recovered from a man aged 30 to 45 in good health and CMV-seronegative. The CDR3 sequence is CATSRSGDREKLFF. The CDR3 DNA reads TGTGCCACCAGCAGATCGGGGGACAGGGAAAAACTGTTTTTT. The entire variable domain, with the rest obtained from reference TRBV15 and TRBJ1-4, is as follows: DAMVIQNPRYQVTQFGKPVTLSCSQTLNHNVMYWYQQKSSQAPKLLFHYYDKDFNNEADTPDNFQSRRPNTSFCFLDIRSPGLGDTAMYLCATSRSGDREKLFFGSGTQLSVL.